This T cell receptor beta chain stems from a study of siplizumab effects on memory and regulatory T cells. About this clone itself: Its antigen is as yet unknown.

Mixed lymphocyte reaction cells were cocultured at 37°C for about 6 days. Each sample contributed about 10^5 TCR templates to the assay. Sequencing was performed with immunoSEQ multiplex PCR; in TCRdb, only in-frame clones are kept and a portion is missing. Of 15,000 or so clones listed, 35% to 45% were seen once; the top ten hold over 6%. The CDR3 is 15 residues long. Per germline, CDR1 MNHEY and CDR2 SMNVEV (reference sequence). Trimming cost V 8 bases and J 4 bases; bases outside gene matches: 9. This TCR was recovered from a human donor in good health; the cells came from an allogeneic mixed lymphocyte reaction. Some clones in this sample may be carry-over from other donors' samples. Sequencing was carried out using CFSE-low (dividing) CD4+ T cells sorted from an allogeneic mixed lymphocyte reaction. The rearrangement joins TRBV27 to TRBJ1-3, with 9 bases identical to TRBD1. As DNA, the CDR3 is TGTGCCAGCCCGGGACGGGACAGGGCCGGAAACACCATATATTTT. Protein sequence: CASPGRDRAGNTIYF.